The entry below gives a single T cell receptor beta chain sequence along with its context. This sample was taken from a study of blood T cell repertoires in COVID-19. Sequencing was performed with immunoSEQ multiplex PCR; in TCRdb, only in-frame clones are kept and a portion is missing. The sample lists about 130,000 clones; about 87% were seen once. Sequenced material: peripheral blood. This clonotype was obtained from a woman between 55 and 75 years old with acute or convalescent COVID-19.

The CDR3 loop reads CALNPGTPNTEAFF. CDR3 nucleotides: TGTGCCTTGAATCCCGGGACACCGAACACTGAAGCTTTCTTT. The chain couples TRBV30 to TRBJ1-1, with D possibly TRBD1 on 6 matching bases. V was shortened by 7 bases and J by 1 base, with 16 bases between the two germline ends. Germline V CDR1 and CDR2: GTSNPN, SVGIG (reference sequence). The CDR3 runs to 14 residues.